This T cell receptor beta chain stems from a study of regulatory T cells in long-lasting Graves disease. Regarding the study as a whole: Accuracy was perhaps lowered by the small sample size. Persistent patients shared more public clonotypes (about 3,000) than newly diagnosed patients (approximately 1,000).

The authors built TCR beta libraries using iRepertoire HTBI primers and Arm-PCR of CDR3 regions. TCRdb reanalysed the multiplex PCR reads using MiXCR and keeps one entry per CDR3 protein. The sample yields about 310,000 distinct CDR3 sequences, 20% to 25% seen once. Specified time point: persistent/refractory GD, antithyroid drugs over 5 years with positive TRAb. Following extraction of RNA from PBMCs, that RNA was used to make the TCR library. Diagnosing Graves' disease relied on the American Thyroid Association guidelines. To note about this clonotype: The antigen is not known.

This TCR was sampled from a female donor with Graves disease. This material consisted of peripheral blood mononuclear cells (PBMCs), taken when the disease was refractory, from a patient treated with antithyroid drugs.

For the CDR3, the DNA is TGCGCCAGCAGCGTTTCAATCGGACAGTCTGGAAACACCATATATTTT. This encodes CASSVSIGQSGNTIYF. This chain connects TRBV5-1 to TRBJ1-3; weak D call: TRBD1 (6 bases). The CDR3 spans 16 residues. From germline, CDR1 is SGHRS and CDR2 YFSETQ. With 4 bases removed from V and 1 base from J, the gap between germline ends came to 15 bases.